These T cell receptor beta chains were read from a single sample in a study of blood T cell repertoires in COVID-19. Assay: immunoSEQ multiplex PCR; the TCRdb copy retains only in-frame clones and omits some. The sample has around 15,000 clones; roughly 82% are singletons. The sample comprised peripheral blood. These receptors came from a woman in her 70s with active COVID-19. Each CDR3 is given with its conserved first and last residue. The order of the fields is clone size, J gene, D gene, V gene, CDR3 DNA, CDR3 protein. The D gene is left open where the match is weak. Not all rows give a size; the values are once, few, many and, for expanded clones, a class.

>-|TRBJ2-1|-|TRBV29-1
TGCAGCGGAGCACTAGACATACGTTCCAATGAGCAGTTCTTC
CSGALDIRSNEQFF
>medium-sized|TRBJ1-5|-|TRBV23-1
TGCGCCAGCAGAGTCCCGGATCAGCCCCAGCATTTT
CASRVPDQPQHF
>few|TRBJ2-1|-|TRBV18
TGTGCCAGCTCACCACCGGGTAGCGGAGTCTATGAGCAGTTCTTC
CASSPPGSGVYEQFF
>-|TRBJ2-7|-|TRBV6-5
TGTGCCAGCAGCAAAACAGGAGTTCTTTACTACGAGCAGTACTTC
CASSKTGVLYYEQYF
>-|TRBJ2-3|TRBD2|TRBV11-2
TGTGCCAGCTCCGGACTAGCGAGTACAGATACGCAGTATTTT
CASSGLASTDTQYF
>-|TRBJ2-2|-|TRBV9
TGTGCCAGCAGCCGTAGGGCGTCGGGGTCGACCGGGGAGCTGTTTTTT
CASSRRASGSTGELFF
>-|TRBJ1-1|-|TRBV15
TGTGCCACCAGCAGAGGTGGCAGGGTGAACACTGAAGCTTTCTTT
CATSRGGRVNTEAFF
>-|TRBJ2-3|TRBD1|TRBV19
TGTGCCAGTAGTCTCGGGACAGACTACACAGATACGCAGTATTTT
CASSLGTDYTDTQYF
>-|TRBJ2-7|TRBD2|TRBV14
TGTGCCAGCAGCCAGGGACTAGCGGGAGCCTACGAGCAGTACTTC
CASSQGLAGAYEQYF
>-|TRBJ1-2|-|TRBV7-8
TGTGCCAGCAGCTTAAGTACAGCTAACTATGGCTACACCTTC
CASSLSTANYGYTF
>-|TRBJ2-7|TRBD2|TRBV12-5
TGTGCTAGTGGTTTTGGGGGAGGGTCCCACGAGCAGTACTTC
CASGFGGGSHEQYF
>medium-sized|TRBJ1-1|TRBD1|TRBV19
TGTGCCAGTACCTACGACAGGGGGGGCACTGAAGCTTTCTTT
CASTYDRGGTEAFF
>-|TRBJ2-7|-|TRBV7-2
TGTGCCAGCAGCTCACCTGGCCGAGGGGAGCAGTACTTC
CASSSPGRGEQYF
>-|TRBJ2-1|-|TRBV20-1
TGCAGTGCTACGCGGGGCGGGGAGTTCTTC
CSATRGGEFF
>-|TRBJ2-7|-|TRBV15
TGTGCCACCCAAGGGTACAGGGAGGGGTCCTACGAGCAGTACTTC
CATQGYREGSYEQYF
>-|TRBJ2-7|TRBD1|TRBV10-1
TGCGCCAGCAGCCAGGGGGTTGGCTACGAGCAGTACTTC
CASSQGVGYEQYF
>-|TRBJ2-3|-|TRBV19
TGTGCCAGTAGTTGGGGTACAGGAGCGGATACGCAGTATTTT
CASSWGTGADTQYF
>-|TRBJ2-2|-|TRBV5-6
TGTGCCAGCAGCTTGGGGAGAGCGAACACCGGGGAGCTGTTTTTT
CASSLGRANTGELFF
>-|TRBJ2-1|-|TRBV6-5
TGTGCCAGCAGTCCTCTCGGTAATGAGCAGTTCTTC
CASSPLGNEQFF
>-|TRBJ1-2|-|TRBV7-9
TGTGCCAGCACCTACCAGGGAGGGCTGGGCGGCTACACCTTC
CASTYQGGLGGYTF
>-|TRBJ2-1|TRBD2|TRBV27
TGTGCCAGCAGTTTGGTAGCGGGAGGGAATGAGCAGTTCTTC
CASSLVAGGNEQFF
>-|TRBJ2-7|TRBD2|TRBV5-6
TGTGCCAGCAGCTTGCCCGGGGGGGGCCCCTACGAGCAGTACTTC
CASSLPGGGPYEQYF
>-|TRBJ2-7|-|TRBV7-2
TGTGCCAGCAGCCCTCCTAAGTACGAGCAGTACTTC
CASSPPKYEQYF
>-|TRBJ2-5|TRBD1|TRBV24-1
TGTGCCACCAGTTATGGACAGGGGGGAACAGAGACCCAGTACTTC
CATSYGQGGTETQYF
>-|TRBJ2-5|TRBD2|TRBV29-1
TGCAGCGTTGTTCGGACTAGCGGGGAACAAGAGACCCAGTACTTC
CSVVRTSGEQETQYF
>-|TRBJ2-7|-|TRBV5-6
TGTGCCAGCAGCTCAACAGGGAAGACCTACGAGCAGTACTTC
CASSSTGKTYEQYF
>-|TRBJ2-7|TRBD1|TRBV5-8
TGTGCCAGCAGCTTGTCGGGACAGGCGGTCTACGAGCAGTACTTC
CASSLSGQAVYEQYF
>-|TRBJ1-5|-|TRBV27
TGTGCCAGCAGTGTGCTCAGGAACAGCAATCAGCCCCAGCATTTT
CASSVLRNSNQPQHF
>-|TRBJ1-5|-|TRBV25-1
TGTGCCAGCAGTGACGCAGACAGCGATAGCAATCAGCCCCAGCATTTT
CASSDADSDSNQPQHF
>few|TRBJ1-3|-|TRBV27
TGTGCCAGCAGCCAGGGCCGCTCTGGAAACACCATATATTTT
CASSQGRSGNTIYF
>medium-sized|TRBJ2-1|TRBD2|TRBV24-1
TGTGCCACCGAGGCGGCGGGGGGTACCTACAATGAGCAGTTCTTC
CATEAAGGTYNEQFF
>-|TRBJ1-4|-|TRBV27
TGTGCCAGCAGTTTTTTCCCCATACCTGCGGGGGAAAAACTGTTTTTT
CASSFFPIPAGEKLFF
>once|TRBJ2-7|TRBD2|TRBV28
TGTGCCAGCAGGCCAAGGAGACTAGCGGGAGGCGGGTCCTACGAGCAGTACTTC
CASRPRRLAGGGSYEQYF
>-|TRBJ2-3|-|TRBV6-5
TGTGCCAGCAGTTACGGGCAGGGGATGGCAGATACGCAGTATTTT
CASSYGQGMADTQYF
>-|TRBJ2-3|TRBD2|TRBV5-8
TGTGCCATCTCACCCGGTAGCGGGAGCCGAACAGATACGCAGTATTTT
CAISPGSGSRTDTQYF
>-|TRBJ2-3|TRBD2|TRBV29-1
TGCAGCGTCACTAGCGGGAGGGTTCCAGATACGCAGTATTTT
CSVTSGRVPDTQYF
>-|TRBJ1-2|-|TRBV9
TGTGCCAGCAGCGTAGTAGACAGGAACTATGGCTACACCTTC
CASSVVDRNYGYTF
>-|TRBJ1-1|-|TRBV7-9
TGTGCCAGCAGCTCCCGGACGGGAATGAACACTGAAGCTTTCTTT
CASSSRTGMNTEAFF
>medium-sized|TRBJ2-7|-|TRBV4-1
TGCGCCAGCAGCCAAGAGTCTCACCAGGGTTACGAGCAGTACTTC
CASSQESHQGYEQYF
>-|TRBJ2-7|-|TRBV7-8
TGTGCCAGCAGCTCCCCGGAGACTTACGAGCAGTACTTC
CASSSPETYEQYF
>-|TRBJ2-1|TRBD2|TRBV5-1
TGCGCCAGCAGCTTTGCGGGAGGGCCGAATGAGCAGTTCTTC
CASSFAGGPNEQFF
>-|TRBJ2-5|-|TRBV27
TGTGCCAGCAGCCCCCGTGAGAGGGAGACCCAGTACTTC
CASSPRERETQYF
>once|TRBJ2-1|TRBD2|TRBV11-2
TGTGCCAGCAGCTTAAAGGTCGGGGGACTAAATGAGCAGTTCTTC
CASSLKVGGLNEQFF